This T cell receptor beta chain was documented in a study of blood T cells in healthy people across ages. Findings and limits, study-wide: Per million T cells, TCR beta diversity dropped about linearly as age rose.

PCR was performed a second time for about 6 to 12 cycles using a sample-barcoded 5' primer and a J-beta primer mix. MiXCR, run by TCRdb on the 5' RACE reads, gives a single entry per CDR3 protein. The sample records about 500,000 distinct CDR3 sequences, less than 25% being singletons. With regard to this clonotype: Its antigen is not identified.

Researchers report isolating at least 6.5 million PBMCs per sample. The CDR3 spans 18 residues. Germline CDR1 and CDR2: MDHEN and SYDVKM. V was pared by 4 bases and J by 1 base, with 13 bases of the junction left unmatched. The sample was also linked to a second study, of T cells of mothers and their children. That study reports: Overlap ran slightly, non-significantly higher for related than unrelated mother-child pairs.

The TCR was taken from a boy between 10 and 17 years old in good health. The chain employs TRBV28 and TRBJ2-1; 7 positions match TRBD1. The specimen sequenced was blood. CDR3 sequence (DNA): TGTGCCAGCAGTTCCGTTGGGGTGTCAGGGGGATCCTACAATGAGCAGTTCTTC. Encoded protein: CASSSVGVSGGSYNEQFF.